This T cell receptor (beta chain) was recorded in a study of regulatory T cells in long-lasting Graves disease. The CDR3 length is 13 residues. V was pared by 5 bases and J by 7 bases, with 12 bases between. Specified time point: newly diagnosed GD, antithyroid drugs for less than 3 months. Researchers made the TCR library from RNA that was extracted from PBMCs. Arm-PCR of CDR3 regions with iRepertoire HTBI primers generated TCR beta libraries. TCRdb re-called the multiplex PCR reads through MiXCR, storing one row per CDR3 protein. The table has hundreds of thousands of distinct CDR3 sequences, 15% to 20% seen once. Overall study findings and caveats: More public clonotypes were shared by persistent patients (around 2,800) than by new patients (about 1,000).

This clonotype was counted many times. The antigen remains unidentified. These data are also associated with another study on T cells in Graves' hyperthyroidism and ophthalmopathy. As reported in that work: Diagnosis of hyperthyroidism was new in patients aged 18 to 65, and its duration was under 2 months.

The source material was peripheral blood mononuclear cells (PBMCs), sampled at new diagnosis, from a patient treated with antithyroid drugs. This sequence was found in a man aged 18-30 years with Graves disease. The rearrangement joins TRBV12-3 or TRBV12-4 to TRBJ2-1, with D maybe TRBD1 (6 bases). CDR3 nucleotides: TGTGCCAGCAGTAGGACCACAGGGAATGAGCAGTTCTTC. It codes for CASSRTTGNEQFF.